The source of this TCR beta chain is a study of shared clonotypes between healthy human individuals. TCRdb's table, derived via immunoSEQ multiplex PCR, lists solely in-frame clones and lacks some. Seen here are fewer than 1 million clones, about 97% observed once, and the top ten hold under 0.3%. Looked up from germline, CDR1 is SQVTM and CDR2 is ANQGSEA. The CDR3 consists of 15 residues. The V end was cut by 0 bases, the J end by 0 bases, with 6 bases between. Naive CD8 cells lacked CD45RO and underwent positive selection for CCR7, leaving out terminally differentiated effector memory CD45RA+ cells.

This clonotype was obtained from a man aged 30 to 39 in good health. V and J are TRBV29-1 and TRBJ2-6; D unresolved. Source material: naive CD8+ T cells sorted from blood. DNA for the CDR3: TGCAGCGTTGAAGATTTCAACTCTGGGGCCAACGTCCTGACTTTC. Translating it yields CSVEDFNSGANVLTF.